These T cell receptor beta chains were read from a single sample in a study of T cells in Graves' hyperthyroidism and ophthalmopathy. A single record per CDR3 protein comes from TCRdb applying MiXCR to the multiplex PCR reads. The sample yields 700,000 to 950,000 distinct CDR3 sequences, approximately 40% seen once. Sequenced sample: blood. Source of these receptors: a woman between 40 and 50 years old with Graves' hyperthyroidism. CDR3s include the opening cysteine and the closing phenylalanine or tryptophan. A D gene is named only where the DNA matches it firmly. Some rows have no size entry. The others give once, few or many, or a class for an expanded clone.

TRBJ1-2 TRBV5-1 TRBD1 many TGCGCCAGCAGGGGACAGGGGGCAGGAGGCTACACCTTC CASRGQGAGGYTF
TRBJ2-5 TRBV12-3/TRBV12-4 . few TGTGCCAGCAGTTTTTGGGGTCTGATACAAGAGACCCAGTACTTC CASSFWGLIQETQYF
TRBJ2-5 TRBV19 . many TGTGCCAGTAGTAAAGGGAGCCAAGAGACCCAGTACTTC CASSKGSQETQYF
TRBJ2-6 TRBV11-2 TRBD1 many TGTGCCAGCAGACATACAGGGGCTGGGGCCAACGTCCTGACTTTC CASRHTGAGANVLTF
TRBJ2-7 TRBV7-8 TRBD1 many TGTGCCAGCAGCGCCCCGGGACAGTTTACCTACGAGCAGTACTTC CASSAPGQFTYEQYF
TRBJ2-7 TRBV28 . few TGTGCCAGCAGTTTAGATCGTCTGACGGTAAGCTCCTACGAGCAGTACTTC CASSLDRLTVSSYEQYF
TRBJ1-5 TRBV12-3/TRBV12-4 TRBD1 once TGTGCCAGCAGCTCCAGGGAGGGGGCCGGTAATCAGCCCCAGCATTTT CASSSREGAGNQPQHF
TRBJ2-7 TRBV20-1 TRBD2 few TGCAGTGCTAGAGTGCAGCGGGGCCCCTACGAGCAGTACTTC CSARVQRGPYEQYF
TRBJ1-5 TRBV2 . many TGTGCCAGCAGGGGATCGACATTCTATAGCAATCAGCCCCAGCATTTT CASRGSTFYSNQPQHF
TRBJ1-5 TRBV6-6 TRBD1 . TGTGCCAGCACCCAGGGGGGTTGGGAGCAGCCCCAGCATTTT CASTQGGWEQPQHF
TRBJ1-1 TRBV19 TRBD1 . TGTGCCAGCAAAGCCTGGGAAGACAGGGCGAACGCTGAAGCTTTCTTT CASKAWEDRANAEAFF
TRBJ2-1 TRBV19 . few TGTGCCAGTAGCCCCCGCGATCCGGGTGAGCAGTTCTTC CASSPRDPGEQFF
TRBJ2-5 TRBV7-9 . many TGTGCCAGCAGCCCAGCGACGCTCCAAGAGACCCAGTACTTC CASSPATLQETQYF
TRBJ1-5 TRBV7-8 . many TGTGCCAGCAGCTTAGCTAACCGGGCCGCCGGGAATCAGCCCCAGCATTTT CASSLANRAAGNQPQHF
TRBJ2-3 TRBV12-3/TRBV12-4 . . TGTGCCAGCAGTTTCGTCGAGGACAACGCAGATACGCAGTATTTT CASSFVEDNADTQYF
TRBJ2-2 TRBV7-3 . many TGTGCCAGCAGCCCAGACAGTTTATCGGGGGAGCTGTTTTTT CASSPDSLSGELFF
TRBJ2-5 TRBV24-1 . . TGTGCCACCAGTGATATGATCGAAGAGACCCAGTACTTC CATSDMIEETQYF
TRBJ1-6 TRBV7-9 . few TGTGCCAGCTCAAACAACGGGCAGGGCAATTCACCCCTCCACTTT CASSNNGQGNSPLHF
TRBJ1-5 TRBV5-6 . many TGTGCCAGCAGCTTCTCCGGCAGGGACATTCAGCCCCAGCATTTT CASSFSGRDIQPQHF
TRBJ1-2 TRBV9 . many TGTGCCAGCAGCGTTTTTGGGGGCGGTCACTATGGCTACACCTTC CASSVFGGGHYGYTF
TRBJ2-5 TRBV11-2 . many TGTGCCAGCAGACGTACGGAGACCCAGTACTTC CASRRTETQYF
TRBJ1-4 TRBV7-9 . few TGTGCCAGCAGGGAGGGGGACCTGAGGCAAATTAATGAAAAACTGTTTTTT CASREGDLRQINEKLFF
TRBJ2-7 TRBV7-9 TRBD2 few TGTGCCAGCAGCTTGGAGATAGGCGGGGGGCGGTACTTC CASSLEIGGGRYF
TRBJ1-4 TRBV9 . many TGTGCCAGCAGCGTAGATTGGGGGAAGCGGGATGAAAAACTGTTTTTT CASSVDWGKRDEKLFF
TRBJ2-5 TRBV10-2 . . TGCGCCAGCAGTGAGACATTTGGGGGGTCGTCGGAGACCCAGTACTTC CASSETFGGSSETQYF
TRBJ2-6 TRBV10-3 . . TGTGCCATCAGTGACACTGGGGCCAACGTCCTGACTTTC CAISDTGANVLTF
TRBJ1-5 TRBV28 . many TGTGCCAGCAGTTTACGTGTTCAGCCCCAGCATTTT CASSLRVQPQHF
TRBJ2-7 TRBV15 . many TGTGCCACCAGCCTAATTCCCCCGGGGACACCCTCCTACGAGCAGTACTTC CATSLIPPGTPSYEQYF
TRBJ2-3 TRBV20-1 TRBD2 many TGCAGTGCTAGGCCGACTAGCGGGGGGTTCGGAGATACGCAGTATTTT CSARPTSGGFGDTQYF
TRBJ2-7 TRBV7-9 . . TGTGCCGCGGGGACAAGCGCTATCTACGAGCAGTACTTC CAAGTSAIYEQYF
TRBJ1-1 TRBV2 TRBD1 many TGTGCCAGCAGTGACCCCCAGGGGGGCACTGAAGCTTTCTTT CASSDPQGGTEAFF
TRBJ1-2 TRBV29-1 . many TGCAGCGTTGTAGGGGCGGGGGATGGCTACACCTTC CSVVGAGDGYTF
TRBJ2-6 TRBV29-1 . . TGCAGCGTCCAGTTACTCTCTGGGGCCAACGTCCTGACTTTC CSVQLLSGANVLTF
TRBJ1-2 TRBV10-3 . many TGTGCCATCAGCCTTGATAACTATGGCTACACCTTC CAISLDNYGYTF
TRBJ1-4 TRBV19 . many TGTGCCAGTAGTCGGGGCCATGGGGAAAAACTGTTTTTT CASSRGHGEKLFF
TRBJ2-7 TRBV11-2 . few TGCGCCAGCAGCCAAGATCATTGGGGGCTCTACGAGCAGTACTTC CASSQDHWGLYEQYF
TRBJ2-2 TRBV2 . many TGTGCCAGTTTTGAGGGCACCGGGGAGCTGTTTTTT CASFEGTGELFF